One sample yielded the 31 T cell receptor beta chains listed below, sequenced in a study of CD8+ T cells in alopecia areata. It was cDNA, reverse transcribed from extracted RNA, that served as the sequencing template. Libraries were prepared by immunoSEQ multiplex PCR; TCRdb keeps only in-frame clonotypes and omits some of them. The data show roughly 200,000 clones, roughly 65% seen once. Sequences were derived from CD4+ T cells sorted from blood, sampled at week 0. These receptors originate from a human donor with alopecia areata.

The chain couples TRBV9 to TRBJ2-5; a weak D match, TRBD2 (6 bases). CDR1 and CDR2 (germline): SGDLS, YYNGEE. CDR3 length: 17 amino acids. Trimming left V 4 bases short and J 1 base short, with 20 bases between. The CDR3 DNA follows: TGTGCCAGCAGCCCCTTCCCGGCCGGGAGTGGCCAAGAGACCCAGTACTTC. It codes for CASSPFPAGSGQETQYF. Drawing the rest from reference TRBV9 and TRBJ2-5, the complete variable domain is DSGVTQTPKHLITATGQRVTLRCSPRSGDLSVYWYQQSLDQGLQFLIQYYNGEERAKGNILERFSAQQFPDLHSELNLSSLELGDSALYFCASSPFPAGSGQETQYFGPGTRLLVL.

The V call is TRBV30, the J call TRBJ1-5, with D tentatively TRBD1 (6 bases). This CDR3 has 14 amino acids. V was cut by 5 bases and J by 2 bases, with 13 bases left in between. CDR1 and CDR2 (germline): GTSNPN, SVGIG (reference sequence). The CDR3 nucleotides read TGTGCCTGGTCACAGGGAACGGGCAATCAGCCCCAGCATTTT. Translation gives CAWSQGTGNQPQHF.

This chain uses TRBV5-6 with TRBJ2-7, with 7 bases matching TRBD2. CDR1 and CDR2 (germline): SGHDT, YYEEEE. This CDR3 comprises 13 residues. Trimming cost V 4 bases and J 5 bases; bases outside gene matches: 6. The CDR3 nucleotides read TGTGCCAGCAGCCTAAGGGAGGGCCACGAGCAGTACTTC. As protein: CASSLREGHEQYF.

V is TRBV23-1 and J is TRBJ2-5, with D perhaps TRBD1 or TRBD2 (5 bases each). TRBV23-1 has ORF status, its function being uncertain. CDR3 length: 14 amino acids. The V end lost 4 bases, the J end lost 3 bases, and 12 bases lay between the germline ends. In DNA form, the CDR3 reads TGCGCCAGCAGTCTCAGGGTGGGGGAAGAGACCCAGTACTTC. Translated, it gives CASSLRVGEETQYF.

This clone was counted only a few times. The V call is TRBV6-5, the J call TRBJ1-1, with TRBD1 matching 8 bases. Trimming took 8 bases from V and 13 from J; bases not matched to a gene: 9. The germline CDR1 and CDR2 sequences are MNHEY and SVGAGI. This CDR3 has 11 amino acids. The CDR3 DNA reads TGTGCCAGCGGACAGGGTAATCCGGTTTTCTTT. It is translated as CASGQGNPVFF.

The V call is TRBV5-6, the J call TRBJ2-2; the D is unclear. The CDR3 has 17 amino acids. V lost 0 bases to trimming and J lost 1 base, with 13 bases between them. Germline V lookup: CDR1 SGHDT, CDR2 YYEEEE. CDR3 coding DNA: TGTGCCAGCAGCTTGGCTTGGGCATCCCGGAACACCGGGGAGCTGTTTTTT. It specifies CASSLAWASRNTGELFF.

The chain employs TRBV2 and TRBJ2-6; possible D gene TRBD1, 5 bases. V was pared by 3 bases and J by 2 bases, with 20 bases between. Germline CDR1 reads SNHLY; CDR2 reads FYNNEI. CDR3 size: 19 residues. The CDR3 region has the DNA TGTGCCAGCAGTGAGGATAGGGGCGGTTTTGGCGCTGGGGCCAACGTCCTGACTTTC. Translating it yields CASSEDRGGFGAGANVLTF.

The CDR3 reads CASSDSGPTGELFF. The CDR3 DNA follows: TGTGCCAGCAGTGACTCAGGGCCCACCGGGGAGCTGTTTTTT. The chain recombines TRBV6-4 with TRBJ2-2, with D hard to call. CDR3 size: 14 residues. In germline, CDR1 is MRHNA, CDR2 SNTAGT. The germline V and J ends were trimmed by 0 bases and 4 bases, with 6 bases remaining between them.

Concerning this clone itself: The sample contains more than one DNA sequence encoding this CDR3. The genes are TRBV5-1 and TRBJ2-6; the D gene is possibly TRBD2 (5 bases). CDR1 SGHRS and CDR2 YFSETQ come from the germline V gene. This CDR3 is built from 15 residues. V lost 2 bases, J lost 0 bases, and 6 bases lay in between. The CDR3 region is CASSLGSSGANVLTF. For the CDR3, the DNA is TGCGCCAGCAGCTTAGGGAGCTCTGGGGCCAACGTCCTGACTTTC. The full variable domain, in which reference TRBV5-1 and TRBJ2-6 provide the parts outside the CDR3, is KAGVTQTPRYLIKTRGQQVTLSCSPISGHRSVSWYQQTPGQGLQFLFEYFSETQRNKGNFPGRFSGRQFSNSRSEMNVSTLELGDSALYLCASSLGSSGANVLTFGAGSRLTVL.

The gene calls are TRBV30 and TRBJ1-4; D might be TRBD1 (5 bases). This CDR3 contains 14 residues. CDR1 GTSNPN and CDR2 SVGIG come from the germline V gene (reference sequence). Trimming stripped 0 bases from V and 6 bases from J, with 11 bases between. Written as DNA, the CDR3 is TGTGCCTGGAGTGTCCCCGGGGGGGATGAAAAACTGTTTTTT. Translated, it gives CAWSVPGGDEKLFF. The entire variable domain, with the rest obtained from reference TRBV30 and TRBJ1-4, is as follows: SQTIHQWPATLVQPVGSPLSLECTVEGTSNPNLYWYRQAAGRGLQLLFYSVGIGQISSEVPQNLSASRPQDRQFILSSKKLLLSDSGFYLCAWSVPGGDEKLFFGSGTQLSVL.

This clone was found a few times. This chain uses TRBV29-1 with TRBJ2-1; D unclear. The CDR3 covers 12 residues. Germline V lookup: CDR1 SQVTM, CDR2 ANQGSEA. Trimming took off 3 bases at V and 8 bases at J, with 11 bases between the two ends. The DNA for the CDR3 is TGCAGCGTTGAGTATCGGACCGATGAGCAGTTCTTC. Protein sequence: CSVEYRTDEQFF.

The chain couples TRBV30 to TRBJ2-3; 8 nucleotides agree with TRBD1. The CDR3 totals 14 residues. The germline CDR1 and CDR2 sequences are GTSNPN and SVGIG (reference sequence). Germline trimming cut 1 base from V and 0 bases from J; bases unmatched to any gene: 0. The CDR3 coding sequence is TGTGCCTGGAGTGCAGGGGGCAGCACAGATACGCAGTATTTT. This sequence encodes CAWSAGGSTDTQYF.

This rearrangement joins TRBV7-2 to TRBJ2-3, with TRBD2 matching 7 bases. CDR3 length: 19 amino acids. Per the germline V gene, CDR1 is SGHTA and CDR2 is FQGNSA. Germline trimming cut 5 bases from V and 4 bases from J; bases unmatched to any gene: 21. This chain's CDR3 is CASSQSGKGTGGRADTQYF. The CDR3 DNA is TGTGCCAGCAGCCAAAGCGGAAAGGGGACGGGGGGAAGGGCAGATACGCAGTATTTT.

A single count supports this clone. In nucleotides, the CDR3 is TGTGCCAGCTCCCCTGGCTACACCTTC. This sequence encodes CASSPGYTF. This chain connects TRBV6-1 to TRBJ1-2; D is ambiguous. The CDR3 has 9 residues. V was shortened by 8 bases and J by 7 bases, with 5 bases between the two germline ends. Looked up from germline, CDR1 is MNHNS and CDR2 is SASEGT.

As for this clone: This specimen includes other DNA sequences encoding the same CDR3. This chain joins TRBV29-1 and TRBJ2-1; D gene unclear. CDR3 length: 9 amino acids. Germline CDR1 reads SQVTM; CDR2 reads ANQGSEA. Trimming took 4 bases from V and 9 from J, leaving 4 bases between them. The CDR3 nucleotides are TGCAGCGTTGGGAGTGAGCAGTTCTTC. Protein: CSVGSEQFF.

CDR3 residues: CASSLDTTTYEQYF. DNA for the CDR3: TGCGCCAGCAGCTTGGATACAACAACCTACGAGCAGTACTTC. This sequence joins TRBV5-1 and TRBJ2-7, with D unclear. In germline, CDR1 is SGHRS, CDR2 YFSETQ. V was clipped by 0 bases and J by 2 bases, with 9 bases between them. The CDR3 is made up of 14 amino acids.

This clone was recorded at least ten times. The rearrangement joins TRBV7-9 to TRBJ2-3; perhaps D is TRBD1 or TRBD2 (5 bases each). The germline CDR1 and CDR2 sequences are SEHNR and FQNEAQ (reference sequence). CDR3 length: 16 amino acids. With 3 bases removed from V and 1 base from J, the gap between germline ends came to 14 bases. As DNA, the CDR3 is TGTGCCAGCAGCTTGGACACCTTGGGGGGCACAGATACGCAGTATTTT. It specifies CASSLDTLGGTDTQYF.

This clone was seen repeatedly, ten times or more. The V and J genes are TRBV7-2 and TRBJ1-6; D call uncertain. V lost 5 bases and J 9 bases, leaving 14 bases between the germline ends. The CDR3 has 14 residues. The germline gives CDR1 SGHTA, CDR2 FQGNSA. CDR3 protein: CASSRREEGSPLHF. As DNA, the CDR3 is TGTGCCAGCAGCCGCCGGGAGGAGGGTTCACCCCTCCACTTT.

The V call is TRBV29-1, the J call TRBJ2-7; no reliable D call. This CDR3 is 11 amino acids long. The germline gives CDR1 SQVTM, CDR2 ANQGSEA. Trimming removed 6 bases at V and 3 bases at J, with 9 bases between. The CDR3 loop is CSVVDRYEQYF. Here the CDR3 DNA reads TGCAGCGTCGTAGACCGCTACGAGCAGTACTTC.

The chain is built from TRBV30 and TRBJ2-3, with D hard to call. Germline lookup yields CDR1 GTSNPN and CDR2 SVGIG (reference sequence). This CDR3 region has 15 residues. V dropped 5 bases and J dropped 3 bases, with 18 bases sitting between them. The CDR3 is CAWARGRTPTDTQYF. The CDR3 nucleotides are TGTGCCTGGGCGAGAGGACGGACCCCTACAGATACGCAGTATTTT.

As for this clone: The identical CDR3 is also encoded by other nucleotide sequences in the sample. This chain connects TRBV29-1 to TRBJ1-5; no firm D call. V lost 4 bases and J lost 0, with 7 bases in between. The CDR3 covers 13 residues. The V gene's germline CDR1 is SQVTM and CDR2 ANQGSEA. The chain's CDR3 is CSVAVNSNQPQHF. CDR3 DNA: TGCAGCGTTGCTGTCAATAGCAATCAGCCCCAGCATTTT.

The chain recombines TRBV18 with TRBJ2-7, with D possibly TRBD2 on 5 matching bases. This CDR3 spans 12 amino acids. Germline V gene lookup returns CDR1 KGHSH and CDR2 LQKENI. V was trimmed by 6 bases and J by 0 bases, leaving 6 bases between them. CDR3 protein: CASSGGSYEQYF. For the CDR3, the DNA is TGTGCCAGCTCCGGAGGCTCCTACGAGCAGTACTTC.

In regard to this clone: Additional DNA sequences in this sample encode the identical CDR3. The chain recombines TRBV30 with TRBJ2-3; D uncertain. The CDR3 contains 13 residues. V gave up 0 bases and J gave up 4 bases, with 8 bases separating them. Germline-derived CDR1 and CDR2 are GTSNPN and SVGIG (reference sequence). CDR3 region: CAWSVLAADTQYF. Here the CDR3 DNA reads TGTGCCTGGAGTGTTCTCGCCGCAGATACGCAGTATTTT.

This clone was observed a handful of times. The chain recombines TRBV19 with TRBJ1-5; D gene uncertain. The CDR3 is 13 amino acids. Germline CDR1 and CDR2: LNHDA and SQIVND (reference sequence). V was trimmed by 8 bases and J by 0 bases, leaving 8 bases between them. The CDR3 loop is CASAFNSNQPQHF. Written as DNA, the CDR3 is TGTGCCAGTGCCTTTAATAGCAATCAGCCCCAGCATTTT.

There are a few counts of this clone. This chain connects TRBV7-3 to TRBJ2-2; tentatively, D is TRBD2 (5 bases). The CDR3 spans 13 residues. The ends were cut back, 5 bases at V and 5 bases at J, with 9 bases in the middle. Germline CDR1 is SGHTA and CDR2 is FQGTGA. The CDR3 is CASSTGVTGELFF. CDR3 sequence (DNA): TGTGCCAGCAGCACCGGGGTTACCGGGGAGCTGTTTTTT.

This clone was detected only a few times. J is TRBJ1-1 and V is TRBV7-9, with 7 bases matching TRBD1. The CDR3 runs to 14 residues. Germline V CDR1 and CDR2: SEHNR, FQNEAQ (reference sequence). With V trimmed by 1 base and J by 5 bases, 4 bases remained unmatched. The CDR3 loop reads CASSLGSGGTEAFF. The DNA of the CDR3 is TGTGCCAGCAGCTTAGGTTCAGGGGGTACTGAAGCTTTCTTT.

The chain employs TRBV4-3 and TRBJ1-2; D is unresolved. The CDR3 consists of 13 residues. V gave up 2 bases and J gave up 7 bases, with 11 bases separating them. Germline V gene data show CDR1 as LGHNA and CDR2 as YSLEER. In DNA, the CDR3 is TGCGCCAGCAGCCAACGGGCCCAAGGTGGCTACACCTTC. Encoded protein: CASSQRAQGGYTF.

V gene TRBV7-2 combines with J gene TRBJ2-2; no reliable D call. V was cut by 2 bases and J by 1 base, with 2 bases left in between. This CDR3 contains 13 residues. Germline V gives CDR1 SGHTA, CDR2 FQGNSA. This CDR3 reads CASSLWNTGELFF. The DNA for the CDR3 is TGTGCCAGCAGCTTATGGAACACCGGGGAGCTGTTTTTT.

This chain uses TRBV7-2 with TRBJ2-6, with 7 bases that match TRBD1. Germline V gene data show CDR1 as SGHTA and CDR2 as FQGNSA. The ends lost 7 bases at V and 2 bases at J; junction bases unmatched: 8. The CDR3 is made up of 16 amino acids. The CDR3 DNA is TGTGCCAGCACCTCGACAGGGACGCCTGGGGCCAACGTCCTGACTTTC. Its protein product is CASTSTGTPGANVLTF.

The sample holds a few counts of this clone. This rearrangement joins TRBV29-1 to TRBJ2-3; possible D gene TRBD2, 6 bases. The germline V gene encodes CDR1 SQVTM and CDR2 ANQGSEA. The germline V and J ends were trimmed by 4 bases and 3 bases, with 14 bases remaining between them. This CDR3 is 14 amino acids long. The CDR3 bases are TGCAGCGTTGTAGGCGGGGTCGATACAGATACGCAGTATTTT. Translation: CSVVGGVDTDTQYF.

The chain has TRBV4-3 and TRBJ1-4; tentative D call: TRBD1 (5 bases). Trimming cost V 4 bases and J 3 bases, with 12 bases left between them. The CDR3 totals 15 residues. Germline CDR1 and CDR2: LGHNA and YSLEER. The CDR3 region is CASSPSGGANEKLFF. CDR3 DNA sequence: TGCGCCAGCAGCCCATCCGGGGGTGCTAATGAAAAACTGTTTTTT.